Listed here are 2 T cell receptor beta chains from one sample, sequenced in a study of blood T cell repertoires in COVID-19. The protocol was immunoSEQ multiplex PCR, while the TCRdb copy is restricted to in-frame clones and leaves out a portion. The data hold about 330,000 clones, with around 87% observed a single time. Sequencing was performed on PBMCs or T cells enriched from blood (not recorded which). The receptors were sampled from a woman in her thirties who had recovered from COVID-19.

The V and J genes are TRBV28 and TRBJ1-3; no reliable D call. With 6 bases removed from V and 8 bases from J, the gap between germline ends came to 23 bases. Germline CDR1 and CDR2: MDHEN and SYDVKM. CDR3 size: 16 residues. The CDR3 bases are TGTGCCAGCAGCAGTTTATATCCCGCTCCTGGCCACACCATATATTTT. As protein: CASSSLYPAPGHTIYF.

This clone showed up just once. The chain carries TRBV4-2 and TRBJ1-4; tentatively, D is TRBD1 (5 bases). Per germline, CDR1 LGHNA and CDR2 YNFKEQ. The CDR3 extends over 16 amino acids. V dropped 3 bases and J dropped 4 bases, with 15 bases sitting between them. The CDR3 loop reads CASSQGGDRYNEKLFF. In DNA form, the CDR3 reads TGTGCCAGCAGCCAGGGGGGTGACAGATATAATGAAAAACTGTTTTTT.